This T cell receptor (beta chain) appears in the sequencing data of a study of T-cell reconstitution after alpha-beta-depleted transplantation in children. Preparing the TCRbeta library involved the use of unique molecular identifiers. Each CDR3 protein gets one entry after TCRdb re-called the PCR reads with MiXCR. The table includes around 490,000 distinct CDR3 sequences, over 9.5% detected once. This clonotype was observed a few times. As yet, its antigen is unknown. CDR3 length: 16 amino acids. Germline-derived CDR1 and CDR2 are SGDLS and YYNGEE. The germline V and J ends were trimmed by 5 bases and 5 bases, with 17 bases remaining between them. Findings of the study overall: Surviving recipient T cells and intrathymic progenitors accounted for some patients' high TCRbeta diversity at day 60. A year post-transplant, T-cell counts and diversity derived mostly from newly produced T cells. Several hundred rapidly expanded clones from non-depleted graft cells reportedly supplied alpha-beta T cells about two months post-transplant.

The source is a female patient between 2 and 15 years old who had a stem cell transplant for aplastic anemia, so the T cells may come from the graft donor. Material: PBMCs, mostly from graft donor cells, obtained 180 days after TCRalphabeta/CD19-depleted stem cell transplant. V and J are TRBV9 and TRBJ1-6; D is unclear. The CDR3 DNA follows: TGTGCCAGCAGTCCCTACGCGGGCAGGAATAATTCACCCCTCCACTTT. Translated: CASSPYAGRNNSPLHF.